This T cell receptor (beta chain) was recorded in a study of T cell changes during pregnancy in multiple sclerosis. Measured with immunoSEQ multiplex PCR; TCRdb has only the in-frame clones, and not every one. This sample yields approximately 70,000 clones, of which about nine tenths are seen a single time; 2% belongs to the top ten. In germline, CDR1 is MNHNY, CDR2 SVGAGI (reference sequence). Trimming removed 2 bases at V and 6 bases at J, with 14 bases between. The CDR3 runs 15 residues. This sample comprised peripheral blood, obtained in the second trimester of pregnancy. This clonotype was obtained from a female donor with multiple sclerosis, enrolled in a pregnancy study. The V and J genes are TRBV6-6 and TRBJ2-1, with TRBD1 as a possible D gene (6 bases). The CDR3 sequence is CASSYGQGLFNEQFF. The CDR3 DNA is TGTGCCAGCAGTTACGGCCAGGGGCTTTTCAATGAGCAGTTCTTC.